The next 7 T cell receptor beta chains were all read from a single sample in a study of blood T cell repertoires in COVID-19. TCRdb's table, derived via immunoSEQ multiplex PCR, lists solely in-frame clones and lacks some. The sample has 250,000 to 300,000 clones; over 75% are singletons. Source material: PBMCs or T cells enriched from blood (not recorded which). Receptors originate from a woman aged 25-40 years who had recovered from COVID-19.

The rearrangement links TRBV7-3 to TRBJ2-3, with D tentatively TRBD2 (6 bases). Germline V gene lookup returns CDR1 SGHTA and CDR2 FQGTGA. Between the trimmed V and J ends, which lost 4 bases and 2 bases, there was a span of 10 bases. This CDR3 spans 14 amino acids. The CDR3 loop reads CASSSGLVTDTQYF. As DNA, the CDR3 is TGTGCCAGCAGCTCGGGACTGGTCACAGATACGCAGTATTTT.

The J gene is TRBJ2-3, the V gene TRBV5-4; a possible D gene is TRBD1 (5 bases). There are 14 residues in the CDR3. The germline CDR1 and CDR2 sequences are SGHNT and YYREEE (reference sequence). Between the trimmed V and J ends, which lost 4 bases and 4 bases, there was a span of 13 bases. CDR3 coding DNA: TGTGCCAGCAGCCAGGAACAGGCTTCAGATACGCAGTATTTT. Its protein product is CASSQEQASDTQYF.

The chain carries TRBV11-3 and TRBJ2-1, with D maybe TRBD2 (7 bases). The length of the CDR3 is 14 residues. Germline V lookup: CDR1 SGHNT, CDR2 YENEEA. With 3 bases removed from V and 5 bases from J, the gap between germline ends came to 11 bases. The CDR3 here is CASSFGGGDNEQFF. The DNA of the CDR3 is TGTGCCAGCAGCTTTGGGGGGGGCGACAATGAGCAGTTCTTC.

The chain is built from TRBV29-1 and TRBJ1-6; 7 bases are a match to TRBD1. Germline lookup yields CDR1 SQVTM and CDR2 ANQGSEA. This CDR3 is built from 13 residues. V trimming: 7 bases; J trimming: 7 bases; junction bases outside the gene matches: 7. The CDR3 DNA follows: TGCAGCGCCAGACAGGGTACGAATTCACCCCTCCACTTT. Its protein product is CSARQGTNSPLHF.

CDR3 DNA: TGTGCCAGTAGGGTTTCAGGGGGGCGTCAAGAGACCCAGTACTTC. It is translated as CASRVSGGRQETQYF. The chain carries TRBV19 and TRBJ2-5; perhaps TRBD1 as D (7 bases). The CDR3 sequence is 15 residues long. Germline V CDR1 and CDR2: LNHDA, SQIVND (reference sequence). V lost 6 bases and J 2 bases, leaving 16 bases between the germline ends. Filled out from reference TRBV19 and TRBJ2-5, the complete variable domain reads DGGITQSPKYLFRKEGQNVTLSCEQNLNHDAMYWYRQDPGQGLRLIYYSQIVNDFQKGDIAEGYSVSREKKESFPLTVTSAQKNPTAFYLCASRVSGGRQETQYFGPGTRLLVL.

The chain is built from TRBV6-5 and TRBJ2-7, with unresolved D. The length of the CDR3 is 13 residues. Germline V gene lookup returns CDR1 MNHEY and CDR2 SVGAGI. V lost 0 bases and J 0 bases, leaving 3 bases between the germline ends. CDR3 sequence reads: CASSYSSSYEQYF. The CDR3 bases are TGTGCCAGCAGTTACTCTAGCTCCTACGAGCAGTACTTC.

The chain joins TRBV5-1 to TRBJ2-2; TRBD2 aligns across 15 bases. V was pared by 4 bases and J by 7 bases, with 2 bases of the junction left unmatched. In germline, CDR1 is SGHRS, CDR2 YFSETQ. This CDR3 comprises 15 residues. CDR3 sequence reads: CASSRTSGRGGELFF. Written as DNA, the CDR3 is TGCGCCAGCAGCCGGACTAGCGGGAGGGGCGGGGAGCTGTTTTTT.